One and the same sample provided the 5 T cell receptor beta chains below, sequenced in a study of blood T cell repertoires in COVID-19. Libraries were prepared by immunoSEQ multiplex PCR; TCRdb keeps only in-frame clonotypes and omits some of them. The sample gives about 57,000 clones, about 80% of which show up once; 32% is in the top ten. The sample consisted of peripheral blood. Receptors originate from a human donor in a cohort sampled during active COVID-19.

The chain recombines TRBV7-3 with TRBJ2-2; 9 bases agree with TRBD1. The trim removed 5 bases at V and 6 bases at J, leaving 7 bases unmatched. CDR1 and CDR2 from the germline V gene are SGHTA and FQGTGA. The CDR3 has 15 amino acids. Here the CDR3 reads CASSRRGQGSGELFF. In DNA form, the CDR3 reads TGTGCCAGCAGCCGAAGGGGACAGGGCTCCGGGGAGCTGTTTTTT.

Written as DNA, the CDR3 is TGTGCCTGGAGTCCTAGTTTAGGGGCGGGACGGACCAAGAATCAGCCCCAGCATTTT. Translation: CAWSPSLGAGRTKNQPQHF. This chain connects TRBV30 to TRBJ1-5, with a possible D match to TRBD1 (5 bases). The CDR3 sequence is 19 residues long. Trimming cost V 2 bases and J 4 bases, with 27 bases left between them. Germline V CDR1 and CDR2: GTSNPN, SVGIG (reference sequence).

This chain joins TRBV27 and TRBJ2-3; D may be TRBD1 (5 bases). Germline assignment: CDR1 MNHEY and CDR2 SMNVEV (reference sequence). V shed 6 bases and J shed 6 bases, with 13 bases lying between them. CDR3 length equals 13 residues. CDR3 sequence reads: CASSRREADTQYF. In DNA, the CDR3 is TGTGCCAGCAGCCGCAGGGAAGCGGATACGCAGTATTTT.

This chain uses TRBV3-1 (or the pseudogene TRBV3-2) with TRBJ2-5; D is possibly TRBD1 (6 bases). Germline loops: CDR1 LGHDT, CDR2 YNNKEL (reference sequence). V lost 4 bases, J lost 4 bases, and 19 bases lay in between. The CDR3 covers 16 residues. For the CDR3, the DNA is TGTGCCAGCAGCCGCTCTTTTCCAACAGGGAGAGAGACCCAGTACTTC. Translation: CASSRSFPTGRETQYF.

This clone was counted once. DNA of the CDR3: TGTGCCAGCAGACCAACTGCCGGGGTAGCCAAAAACATTCAGTACTTC. Translating gives CASRPTAGVAKNIQYF. The genes are TRBV2 and TRBJ2-4, with a weak D call TRBD2 (5 bases). V lost 6 bases and J 0 bases, leaving 15 bases between the germline ends. The germline V gene has CDR1 SNHLY and CDR2 FYNNEI. The CDR3 has 16 amino acids.